The rows below give T cell receptor beta chains drawn from one sample of a study of T-cell reconstitution after alpha-beta-depleted transplantation in children. TCRdb used MiXCR to reprocess the PCR reads, holding one entry per CDR3 protein. The table has about a million distinct CDR3 sequences, about 29% seen once. Sequences were derived from PBMCs, mostly from graft donor cells, sampled 360 days after TCRalphabeta/CD19-depleted stem cell transplant. These receptors were obtained from a boy under two years old who had a stem cell transplant for SCID, so the T cells may come from the graft donor. Each CDR3 is given with its conserved first and last residue. D genes are given only for firm matches. The size entry is marked missing in some rows and otherwise reads once, few, many or a size class.

-	TRBV5-1	-	TRBJ2-7	CASSSSGLTNYEQYF	TGCGCCAGCAGCTCCTCGGGCCTAACAAACTACGAGCAGTACTTC
-	TRBV28	-	TRBJ1-4	CASSLGSDPDGLFF	TGTGCCAGCAGTTTAGGTTCTGACCCTGACGGACTGTTTTTT
-	TRBV7-9	-	TRBJ1-2	CASSLGDGYYTF	TGTGCCAGCAGCTTAGGGGACGGATACTACACCTTC
-	TRBV19	-	TRBJ2-3	CASSVPRKSTDTQYF	TGTGCCAGTAGTGTTCCCCGAAAAAGCACAGATACGCAGTATTTT
-	TRBV9	-	TRBJ2-4	CASSVSPAKNIQYF	TGTGCCAGCAGCGTATCGCCAGCCAAAAACATTCAGTACTTC
few	TRBV12-3/TRBV12-4	-	TRBJ1-5	CASSSQALWGNQPQHF	TGTGCCAGCAGTTCACAAGCCCTATGGGGCAATCAGCCCCAGCATTTT
-	TRBV6-5	TRBD1	TRBJ2-7	CASSYLPTGYEQYF	TGTGCCAGCAGTTACCTCCCGACAGGGTACGAGCAGTACTTC
few	TRBV29-1	TRBD1	TRBJ2-7	CSVVRQGLPVYEQYF	TGCAGCGTTGTGAGACAGGGGCTACCCGTTTACGAGCAGTACTTC
-	TRBV4-3	-	TRBJ2-5	CASSQDAWGTQYF	TGCGCCAGCAGCCAAGATGCGTGGGGGACCCAGTACTTC
-	TRBV4-1	TRBD1	TRBJ2-5	CASSQLIQGDETQYF	TGCGCCAGCAGCCAACTCATACAGGGGGACGAGACCCAGTACTTC
-	TRBV15	-	TRBJ1-4	CATSRDLRLRGRTNEKLFF	TGTGCCACCAGCAGAGATCTCCGTTTGAGGGGAAGAACTAATGAAAAACTGTTTTTT
-	TRBV12-3/TRBV12-4	TRBD2	TRBJ2-1	CASSLREAGGNEQFF	TGTGCCAGCAGTTTAAGAGAAGCGGGGGGCAATGAGCAGTTCTTC
few	TRBV15	-	TRBJ2-7	CATSGLGREDEQYF	TGTGCCACCAGCGGCCTCGGCAGGGAGGACGAGCAGTACTTC
-	TRBV2	-	TRBJ1-5	CASSEAPDLPQHF	TGTGCCAGCAGTGAAGCGCCGGATCTGCCCCAGCATTTT
-	TRBV12-3/TRBV12-4	-	TRBJ1-5	CASSLGQIYSNQPQHF	TGTGCCAGCAGTTTAGGGCAGATTTATAGCAATCAGCCCCAGCATTTT
-	TRBV19	-	TRBJ2-7	CATRPGGVSYEQYF	TGTGCCACCCGCCCGGGTGGGGTTTCCTACGAGCAGTACTTC
-	TRBV12-3/TRBV12-4	-	TRBJ1-3	CASSFEAGTPFGNTIYF	TGTGCCAGCAGTTTCGAAGCCGGGACGCCCTTTGGAAACACCATATATTTT
-	TRBV6-2/TRBV6-3	-	TRBJ2-7	CASSHPQLSREQYF	TGTGCCAGCAGCCATCCTCAACTAAGCCGCGAGCAGTACTTC
few	TRBV4-1	TRBD1	TRBJ1-1	CASSQVGTGWRAFF	TGCGCCAGCAGCCAAGTTGGGACAGGGTGGCGGGCTTTCTTT
-	TRBV2	TRBD2	TRBJ2-3	CASSSGALPSTDTQYF	TGTGCCAGCAGTAGCGGGGCGTTGCCCAGCACAGATACGCAGTATTTT
many	TRBV7-3	TRBD2	TRBJ2-3	CASSPSGGASDTQYF	TGTGCCAGCAGCCCCAGCGGGGGTGCCTCAGATACGCAGTATTTT
few	TRBV12-5	-	TRBJ1-2	CASGPGTDGYTF	TGTGCTAGTGGTCCGGGGACGGATGGCTACACCTTC
-	TRBV28	-	TRBJ1-5	CASSLKLGIIYQPQHF	TGTGCCAGCAGTTTAAAGTTGGGGATTATTTATCAGCCCCAGCATTTT
-	TRBV29-1	-	TRBJ2-5	CSVRRSGQETQYF	TGCAGCGTTAGGAGGAGCGGGCAAGAGACCCAGTACTTC
-	TRBV5-1	-	TRBJ2-7	CASSPRGPSSYEQYF	TGCGCCAGCAGCCCTCGGGGACCGAGCTCCTACGAGCAGTACTTC
few	TRBV12-3/TRBV12-4	TRBD2	TRBJ2-3	CASSSRTSGGAGDTQYF	TGTGCCAGCAGTAGCCGGACTAGCGGGGGGGCCGGGGATACGCAGTATTTT
few	TRBV6-1	TRBD1	TRBJ2-7	CASSQGTGVYEQYF	TGTGCCAGCAGCCAAGGAACAGGGGTCTACGAGCAGTACTTC
-	TRBV20-1	TRBD1	TRBJ2-2	CSARVIQGDRPGELFF	TGCAGTGCTAGAGTTATACAGGGGGACCGTCCCGGGGAGCTGTTTTTT
few	TRBV12-3/TRBV12-4	-	TRBJ2-2	CASSLRKPGELFF	TGTGCCAGCAGTTTGAGAAAGCCAGGGGAGCTGTTTTTT
-	TRBV7-9	-	TRBJ2-5	CASSLVAGSQETQYF	TGTGCCAGCAGCTTAGTTGCGGGGAGTCAAGAGACCCAGTACTTC
-	TRBV6-2/TRBV6-3	-	TRBJ2-3	CASSPQAWGADTQYF	TGTGCCAGCAGCCCTCAGGCATGGGGAGCAGATACGCAGTATTTT
few	TRBV7-8	-	TRBJ2-7	CASSLIGGSSYEQYF	TGTGCCAGCAGCTTAATCGGGGGTTCATCCTACGAGCAGTACTTC
few	TRBV6-5	-	TRBJ2-2	CASSYSRITGELFF	TGTGCCAGCAGTTACTCGAGGATCACCGGGGAGCTGTTTTTT
-	TRBV12-3/TRBV12-4	-	TRBJ2-3	CASSFEVATDTQYF	TGTGCCAGCAGTTTCGAGGTGGCCACAGATACGCAGTATTTT
few	TRBV18	TRBD2	TRBJ2-7	CASSPGGKFYEQYF	TGTGCCAGCTCACCCGGGGGGAAGTTCTACGAGCAGTACTTC
few	TRBV27	-	TRBJ1-3	CASSPRREKRNTIYF	TGTGCCAGCAGTCCACGCCGGGAGAAAAGAAACACCATATATTTT
-	TRBV28	TRBD1	TRBJ1-5	CASRGQGGPPQHF	TGTGCCAGCCGGGGACAGGGGGGTCCGCCCCAGCATTTT
-	TRBV18	TRBD2	TRBJ2-1	CASSPPGLADNEQFF	TGTGCCAGCTCACCACCGGGACTAGCTGACAATGAGCAGTTCTTC
-	TRBV4-1	-	TRBJ1-3	CASSQDHRRQAMTTWAGNTIYF	TGCGCCAGCAGCCAAGATCACCGTCGACAGGCCATGACCACCTGGGCTGGAAACACCATATATTTT
few	TRBV5-5	TRBD1	TRBJ1-1	CASSNQQGLNTEAFF	TGTGCCAGCAGCAACCAACAGGGGCTGAACACTGAAGCTTTCTTT
-	TRBV7-2	-	TRBJ2-5	CASSPQVGLFQETQYF	TGTGCCAGCAGCCCTCAAGTGGGACTTTTCCAAGAGACCCAGTACTTC
-	TRBV28	TRBD2	TRBJ2-2	CASSFFPSGPGELFF	TGTGCCAGCAGTTTCTTCCCTAGCGGCCCCGGGGAGCTGTTTTTT
few	TRBV12-3/TRBV12-4	-	TRBJ2-5	CASSLDSAGSQETQYF	TGTGCCAGCAGTTTAGATTCGGCTGGGTCACAAGAGACCCAGTACTTC
many	TRBV5-1	-	TRBJ1-2	CASSLTANYGYTF	TGTGCCAGCAGTTTGACAGCTAACTATGGCTACACCTTC
many	TRBV14	-	TRBJ2-3	CASSQGYTDTQYF	TGTGCCAGCAGCCAAGGCTACACAGATACGCAGTATTTT
many	TRBV5-1	TRBD2	TRBJ2-2	CASSLAAGGLSGELFF	TGCGCCAGCAGCTTGGCCGCGGGGGGCCTCTCCGGGGAGCTGTTTTTT
few	TRBV2	-	TRBJ1-4	CASSVRQGQEKLFF	TGTGCCAGCAGTGTGCGGCAGGGACAAGAAAAACTGTTTTTT
-	TRBV20-1	-	TRBJ2-5	CSANLAMGRVLQTQYF	TGCAGTGCCAATCTGGCTATGGGCAGGGTGTTACAGACCCAGTACTTC
-	TRBV10-3	TRBD1	TRBJ2-3	CAITETGMGSDTQYF	TGTGCCATCACAGAGACAGGGATGGGGTCAGATACGCAGTATTTT
once	TRBV6-6	-	TRBJ1-2	CASSYFSGSGYTF	TGTGCCAGCAGTTACTTTAGCGGAAGTGGCTACACCTTC
-	TRBV28	TRBD1	TRBJ2-1	CASSIRDRERVF	TGTGCCAGCAGTATCCGGGACAGGGAGCGAGTCTTC
-	TRBV7-6	-	TRBJ2-2	CASSLLMTMLYRTYTGELFF	TGTGCCAGCAGCTTACTGATGACTATGTTATACAGGACCTACACCGGGGAGCTGTTTTTT
once	TRBV6-1	-	TRBJ1-5	CASTSTGPLNQPQHF	TGTGCCAGCACCTCAACAGGGCCCTTAAATCAGCCCCAGCATTTT